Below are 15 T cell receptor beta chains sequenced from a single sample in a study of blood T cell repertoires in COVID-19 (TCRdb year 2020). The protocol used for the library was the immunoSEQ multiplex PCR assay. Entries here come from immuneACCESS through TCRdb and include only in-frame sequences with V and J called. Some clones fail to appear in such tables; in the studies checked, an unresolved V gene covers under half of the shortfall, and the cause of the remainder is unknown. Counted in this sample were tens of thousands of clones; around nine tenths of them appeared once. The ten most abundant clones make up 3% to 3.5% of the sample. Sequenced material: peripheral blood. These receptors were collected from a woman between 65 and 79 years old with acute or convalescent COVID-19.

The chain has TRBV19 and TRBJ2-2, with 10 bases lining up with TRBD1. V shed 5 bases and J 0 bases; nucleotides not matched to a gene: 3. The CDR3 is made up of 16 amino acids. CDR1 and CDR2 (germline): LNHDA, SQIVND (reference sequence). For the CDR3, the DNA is TGTGCCAGTAGTCCTGGACAGGGGGCGAACACCGGGGAGCTGTTTTTT. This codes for CASSPGQGANTGELFF.

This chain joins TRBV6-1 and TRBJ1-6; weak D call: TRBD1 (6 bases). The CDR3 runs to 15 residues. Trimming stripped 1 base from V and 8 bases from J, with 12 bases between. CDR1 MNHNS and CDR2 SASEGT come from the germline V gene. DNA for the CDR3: TGTGCCAGCAGTGAAGGCACAGGGTACTATTCACCCCTCCACTTT. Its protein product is CASSEGTGYYSPLHF.

In DNA form, the CDR3 reads TGTGCCAGCAGCTTGGAGGTCAGGGGGTATCTCGGCTCCTACAATGAGCAGTTCTTC. Protein sequence: CASSLEVRGYLGSYNEQFF. This chain joins TRBV5-6 and TRBJ2-1, with 7 bases identical to TRBD1. The CDR3 has 19 amino acids. Per germline, CDR1 SGHDT and CDR2 YYEEEE. Trimming took 0 bases from V and 0 from J; bases not matched to a gene: 12.

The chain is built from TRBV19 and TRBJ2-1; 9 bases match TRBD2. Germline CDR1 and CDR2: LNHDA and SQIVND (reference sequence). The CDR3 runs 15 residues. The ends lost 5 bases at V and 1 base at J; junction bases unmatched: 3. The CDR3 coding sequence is TGTGCCAGTAGTTATAGCGGGGGTTCCTACAATGAGCAGTTCTTC. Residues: CASSYSGGSYNEQFF.

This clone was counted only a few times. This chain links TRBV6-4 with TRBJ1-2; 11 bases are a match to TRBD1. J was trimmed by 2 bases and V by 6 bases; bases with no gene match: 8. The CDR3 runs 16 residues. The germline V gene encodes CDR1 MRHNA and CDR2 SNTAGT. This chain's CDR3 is CASSITGTGGNYGYTF. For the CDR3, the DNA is TGTGCCAGCAGCATAACCGGGACAGGGGGGAACTATGGCTACACCTTC.

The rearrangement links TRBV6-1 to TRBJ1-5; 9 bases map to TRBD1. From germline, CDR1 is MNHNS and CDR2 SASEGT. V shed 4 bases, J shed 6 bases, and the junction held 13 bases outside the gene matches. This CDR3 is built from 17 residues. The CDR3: CASSVRDRESVSQPQHF. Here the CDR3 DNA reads TGTGCCAGCAGTGTCCGGGACAGGGAATCAGTAAGTCAGCCCCAGCATTTT.

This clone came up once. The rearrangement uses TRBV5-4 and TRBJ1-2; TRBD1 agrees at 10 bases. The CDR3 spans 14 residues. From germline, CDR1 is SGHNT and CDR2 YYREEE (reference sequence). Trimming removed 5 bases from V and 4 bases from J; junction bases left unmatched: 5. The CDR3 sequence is CASRSRDRGYGYTF. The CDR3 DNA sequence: TGTGCCAGCAGATCCCGGGACAGGGGCTATGGCTACACCTTC.

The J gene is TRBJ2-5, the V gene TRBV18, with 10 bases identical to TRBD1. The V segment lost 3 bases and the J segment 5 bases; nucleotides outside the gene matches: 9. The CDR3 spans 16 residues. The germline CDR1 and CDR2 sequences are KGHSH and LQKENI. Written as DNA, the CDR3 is TGTGCCAGCTCACCGGATACTGACAGGGGGCCGGAGACCCAGTACTTC. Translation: CASSPDTDRGPETQYF.

CDR3 sequence (DNA): TGTGCCAGCTCACCCAGACTAGCGGGGGAGCAAGATACGCAGTATTTT. It encodes CASSPRLAGEQDTQYF. The chain links TRBV18 to TRBJ2-3; the match to TRBD2 covers 12 bases. Unmatched junction bases numbered 6, after V lost 3 bases and J lost 5 bases. Germline assignment: CDR1 KGHSH and CDR2 LQKENI. This CDR3 comprises 16 residues.

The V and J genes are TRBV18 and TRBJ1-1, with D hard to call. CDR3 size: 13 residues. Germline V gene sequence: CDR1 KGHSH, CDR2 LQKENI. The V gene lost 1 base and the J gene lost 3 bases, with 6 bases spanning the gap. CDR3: CASSPQADTEAFF. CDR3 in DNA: TGTGCCAGCTCACCACAAGCCGACACTGAAGCTTTCTTT.

The CDR3 is CASSVAGSTDTQYF. DNA of the CDR3: TGTGCCAGCAGTGTAGCGGGGTCCACAGATACGCAGTATTTT. The chain carries TRBV28 and TRBJ2-3; 8 bases match TRBD2. Looked up from germline, CDR1 is MDHEN and CDR2 is SYDVKM. The J segment lost 2 bases and the V segment lost 5 bases, leaving 3 bases of the junction unmatched. CDR3 length equals 14 residues.

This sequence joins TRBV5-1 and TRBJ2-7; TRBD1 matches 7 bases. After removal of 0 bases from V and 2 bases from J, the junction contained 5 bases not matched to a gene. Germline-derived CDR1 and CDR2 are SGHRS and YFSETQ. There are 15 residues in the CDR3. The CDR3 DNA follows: TGCGCCAGCAGCTTGGATCCGGGACAGACCTACGAGCAGTACTTC. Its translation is CASSLDPGQTYEQYF.

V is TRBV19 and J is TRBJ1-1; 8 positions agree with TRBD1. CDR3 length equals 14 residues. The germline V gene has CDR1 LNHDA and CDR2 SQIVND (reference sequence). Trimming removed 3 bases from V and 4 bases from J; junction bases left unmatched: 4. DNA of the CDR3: TGTGCCAGTAGTATGACAGGGGAAAGCACTGAAGCTTTCTTT. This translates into CASSMTGESTEAFF.

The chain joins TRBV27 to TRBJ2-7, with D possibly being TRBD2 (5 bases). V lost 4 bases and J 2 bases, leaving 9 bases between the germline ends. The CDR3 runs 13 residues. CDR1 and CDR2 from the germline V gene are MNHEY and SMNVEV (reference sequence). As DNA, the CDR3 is TGTGCCAGCAGTTGGCGGGTTCCCTACGAGCAGTACTTC. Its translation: CASSWRVPYEQYF.

The CDR3 coding sequence is TGTGCCAGCAGCATCCGGACAGGGGGTTACCTCTATGGCTACACCTTC. It codes for CASSIRTGGYLYGYTF. The chain combines TRBV7-8 with TRBJ1-2, with TRBD1 matching over 10 bases. The CDR3 covers 16 residues. CDR1 is SGHVS, CDR2 FQNEAQ, per germline. Losses at the gene ends were 5 bases for V and 4 bases for J; bases not matched to a gene: 10.